This entry lists 18 T cell receptor beta chains sequenced from one sample in a study of identical twins. Using its own MiXCR run on the 5' RACE reads, TCRdb lists one record per CDR3 protein. This table has roughly 720,000 distinct CDR3 sequences, around a sixth appearing once. The same data also contributed to another study, on T cells expressing NK-cell markers.

The sample consisted of PBMCs. These receptors all stem from a woman between 18 and 29 years old in good health.

V and J are TRBV7-2 and TRBJ1-6; tentatively, D is TRBD1 (6 bases). V was clipped by 2 bases and J by 7 bases, with 15 bases between them. This CDR3 is built from 16 residues. From germline, CDR1 is SGHTA and CDR2 FQGNSA. The CDR3 DNA follows: TGTGCCAGCAGCTTATCACGGACAGCTGGGAATTCACCCCTCCACTTT. This translates into CASSLSRTAGNSPLHF.

This clonotype was observed a handful of times. The rearrangement joins TRBV6-5 to TRBJ2-3; no definite D call. From germline, CDR1 is MNHEY and CDR2 SVGAGI. This CDR3 contains 16 residues. V was shortened by 4 bases and J by 1 base, with 15 bases between the two germline ends. CDR3 DNA sequence: TGTGCCAGCAGTTGGGGTTCTCCGCCGGGCACAGATACGCAGTATTTT. Residues: CASSWGSPPGTDTQYF.

This clonotype has more than one count but fewer than ten. The chain combines TRBV9 with TRBJ1-1; D not certain. The ends were cut back, 2 bases at V and 4 bases at J, with 9 bases in the middle. The CDR3 loop spans 13 amino acids. CDR1 is SGDLS, CDR2 YYNGEE, per germline. DNA of the CDR3: TGTGCCAGCAGCGTCGGACCCGGCACTGAAGCTTTCTTT. Translating it yields CASSVGPGTEAFF.

This clonotype was counted only a few times. V is TRBV6-1 and J is TRBJ2-7; D not resolved. V was cut by 2 bases and J by 7 bases, with 6 bases left in between. The V gene's germline CDR1 is MNHNS and CDR2 SASEGT. There are 11 residues in the CDR3. CDR3 sequence reads: CASSEFREQYF. Here the CDR3 DNA reads TGTGCCAGCAGTGAATTCAGGGAGCAGTACTTC.

This clonotype was picked up a small number of times. This sequence joins TRBV6-5 and TRBJ2-2; 9 bases line up with TRBD1. Trimming at V came to 4 bases and at J to 3 bases, leaving 3 bases not matched to a gene. Per germline, CDR1 MNHEY and CDR2 SVGAGI. CDR3 length: 15 residues. CDR3 coding DNA: TGTGCCAGCAGTTTACAGGGGGCGCACACCGGGGAGCTGTTTTTT. It encodes CASSLQGAHTGELFF.

This chain joins TRBV20-1 and TRBJ2-1; 7 bases are shared with TRBD1. J gave up 6 bases and V 7 bases, and 9 bases lay outside the gene matches. Germline V gene sequence: CDR1 DFQATT, CDR2 SNEGSKA (reference sequence). This CDR3 has 13 amino acids. The CDR3 nucleotides are TGCAGTGGGAACCGGGACAGACCCAATGAGCAGTTCTTC. Protein: CSGNRDRPNEQFF.

CDR3 DNA: TGTGCTAGTGGTACGGGGGGGGGTTTAGGAGATACGCAGTATTTT. This gives the protein CASGTGGGLGDTQYF. This chain connects TRBV12-5 to TRBJ2-3; TRBD2 agrees at 8 bases. Germline loops: CDR1 LGHNT, CDR2 FRNRAP. The CDR3 consists of 15 residues. The V and J ends lost 5 bases and 5 bases, in that order; junction bases with no gene match: 9.

The chain carries TRBV20-1 and TRBJ2-1; tentatively, D is TRBD1 or TRBD2 (6 bases each). Germline loops: CDR1 DFQATT, CDR2 SNEGSKA (reference sequence). The CDR3 sequence is 17 residues long. V was shortened by 1 base and J by 2 bases, with 18 bases between the two germline ends. The CDR3 DNA sequence: TGCAGTGCTAGAGCCAGAGTTTCCGGGGGCCCCTACAATGAGCAGTTCTTC. It codes for CSARARVSGGPYNEQFF.

The V and J genes are TRBV9 and TRBJ2-6; D unresolved. The CDR3 is 17 residues long. Germline V gene data show CDR1 as SGDLS and CDR2 as YYNGEE. V lost 3 bases, J lost 0 bases, and 13 bases lay in between. The CDR3 sequence: CASSDQVFSSGANVLTF. CDR3 in DNA: TGTGCCAGCAGCGACCAGGTGTTTAGCTCTGGGGCCAACGTCCTGACTTTC.

The chain couples TRBV12-5 to TRBJ2-1, with D unresolved. Germline assignment: CDR1 LGHNT and CDR2 FRNRAP. This CDR3 comprises 13 residues. V was trimmed by 1 base and J by 10 bases, leaving 11 bases between them. The CDR3 sequence is CASGLGPRAEQFF. DNA of the CDR3: TGTGCTAGTGGTTTGGGACCCCGGGCAGAGCAGTTCTTC.

The rearrangement joins TRBV3-1 to TRBJ2-5; 14 bases line up with TRBD2. Germline trimming cut 3 bases from V and 3 bases from J; bases unmatched to any gene: 6. The CDR3 sequence is 17 residues long. Germline CDR1 reads LGHDT; CDR2 reads YNNKEL (reference sequence). This chain's CDR3 is CASSHPGLAGGKETQYF. In nucleotides, the CDR3 is TGTGCCAGCAGCCACCCCGGACTAGCGGGAGGCAAAGAGACCCAGTACTTC.

This clonotype was recorded many times. The J gene is TRBJ2-1, the V gene TRBV12-3 or TRBV12-4; D is uncertain. The V and J ends lost 3 bases and 7 bases respectively, with 13 bases between them. The CDR3 spans 14 residues. CDR3 amino acids: CASSLVASENEQFF. The CDR3 DNA reads as TGTGCCAGCAGTTTGGTCGCCAGCGAGAATGAGCAGTTCTTC.

This clonotype was seen only a few times. The V gene is TRBV6-5, the J gene TRBJ1-2, with a tentative D call TRBD1 (5 bases). Deletions cut 5 bases from V and 8 bases from J, with 12 bases between. CDR3 length equals 12 residues. Germline V gives CDR1 MNHEY, CDR2 SVGAGI. The CDR3 nucleotides are TGTGCCAGCAGTACGGGGCCAGTCGGCTACACCTTC. It encodes CASSTGPVGYTF.

The rearrangement links TRBV6-1 to TRBJ2-7; D is unresolved. Deletions cut 2 bases from V and 3 bases from J, with 5 bases between. The CDR3 spans 12 residues. Germline V gene data show CDR1 as MNHNS and CDR2 as SASEGT. The CDR3: CASSENNYEQYF. The CDR3 nucleotides read TGTGCCAGCAGTGAAAACAACTACGAGCAGTACTTC.

This clonotype was counted between two and nine times. The chain is built from TRBV29-1 and TRBJ2-3; possible D gene TRBD1, 7 bases. Germline V gene sequence: CDR1 SQVTM, CDR2 ANQGSEA. This CDR3 comprises 13 residues. The germline V and J ends were trimmed by 6 bases and 5 bases, with 15 bases remaining between them. The CDR3 region has the DNA TGCAGCGTACGCAGGGGGGTAGGAGATACGCAGTATTTT. It codes for CSVRRGVGDTQYF.

The V call is TRBV20-1, the J call TRBJ2-5, with TRBD1 matching 8 bases. V was pared by 3 bases and J by 4 bases, with 13 bases of the junction left unmatched. Germline V gene lookup returns CDR1 DFQATT and CDR2 SNEGSKA (reference sequence). The CDR3 spans 16 residues. As DNA, the CDR3 is TGCAGTGCTAGTGGAGCAGGGGGCGGTGAGGGAGAGACCCAGTACTTC. Translation: CSASGAGGGEGETQYF.

The table lists this clonotype with a few counts. The chain couples TRBV2 to TRBJ2-7; TRBD2 agrees at 13 bases. The CDR3 contains 14 residues. The ends lost 6 bases at V and 6 bases at J; junction bases unmatched: 5. Germline V gives CDR1 SNHLY, CDR2 FYNNEI. The CDR3 nucleotides read TGTGCCAGCAGAGGGACTAGCGGGGTCCTCGAGCAGTACTTC. It yields the protein CASRGTSGVLEQYF.

The V gene is TRBV9, the J gene TRBJ2-1; 7 nucleotides align to TRBD2. V shed 1 base and J 3 bases; nucleotides not matched to a gene: 1. Germline V gene sequence: CDR1 SGDLS, CDR2 YYNGEE. The CDR3 is made up of 14 amino acids. CDR3 bases: TGTGCCAGCAGCGTACTAGCGGACTACAATGAGCAGTTCTTC. As protein: CASSVLADYNEQFF.